The present TCR beta chain was sequenced within a study of cytomegalovirus exposure and HLA in healthy donors. The study, taken as a whole, reports: The study labeled approximately 150 TCR beta chains cytomegalovirus-associated. When the data were analyzed later, several of the most significant clusters appeared to be linked to common viral pathogens.

With 60 Vbeta and 13 Jbeta primers, the PCR was carried out. Libraries were prepared by immunoSEQ multiplex PCR; TCRdb keeps only in-frame clonotypes and omits some of them. The sample records about 140,000 clones, more than 70% being singletons. Comment on this clone: Its antigen is not known.

Germline loops: CDR1 SGHTA, CDR2 FQGNSA. Trimming at V came to 6 bases and at J to 3 bases, leaving 8 bases not matched to a gene. The CDR3 covers 15 residues. This chain uses TRBV7-2 with TRBJ2-7, with 10 bases fitting TRBD2. What was sequenced was PBMCs. This sequence originates from a woman between 45 and 65 years old in good health and CMV-seronegative. CDR3 coding DNA: TGTGCCAGCAGTCCAAGCGGGGGGGCGGACTACGAGCAGTACTTC. It is translated as CASSPSGGADYEQYF.